This T cell receptor (beta chain) was sequenced during a study of blood T cell repertoires in COVID-19 (dated by TCRdb to 2020 to 2022). Study-level background: The collaborator samples originated in the United States, Italy and Spain and spanned the acute and convalescent phases of COVID-19. Nearly every sample came with metadata listing a de-identified subject ID, COVID-19 status, age in years and sex. The samples were drawn from two sources: the first 160 participants of the ongoing ImmuneRACE study, and over 950 subjects contributed by 6 global collaborators. The material from the prospective study consisted of cDNA or gDNA derived from T cells, B-cell-depleted T cells, or PBMCs. Subjects who had been exposed to COVID-19, were actively infected with it, or had recovered from it provided the deeply sampled blood TCRbeta repertoires that made up the dataset. The repertoires were released in a freely available public database intended as a resource for research on the immune response to SARS-CoV-2. Where HLA class I and class II types were available, the types were taken from metadata supplied by the sample provider, not from assay-based typing. The paper as a whole reports these results and caveats: The quantity of clinical and demographic metadata differed by source and by participant and was supplied without curation.

Participants in the prospective study were enrolled through a virtual design, were aged roughly 18 to 100 years, and lived in fewer than 30 United States geographic areas. To assign participants to cohorts, the prospective study relied on clinical history that participants themselves reported in a screening survey and a study questionnaire. A participant counted as exposed if, within 2 weeks of entering the study, that participant had been in contact with someone who had a PCR-confirmed or clinician-diagnosed COVID-19 case. In the prospective study, mobile phlebotomists collected whole blood, serum and a nasopharyngeal or oropharyngeal swab from each participant. Additional blood draws and questionnaires over an approximately 2-month period could optionally be provided by prospective study participants. Prospective study blood samples were shipped either frozen or at room temperature before DNA extraction.

From V the trimming removes 5 bases and from J it removes 1 base, while the gene matches leave 10 bases of the junction unaccounted for. Per the germline V gene, SGHDN is the CDR1 and FVKESK is the CDR2. From cysteine to phenylalanine, the CDR3 is 17 amino acids long. This entry keeps only the CDR3 DNA: 51 bases, framed from base 1. Notes on this clone: There is no known antigen for this receptor. The input lacks base qualities; no much larger clone sits a single base away.

TCRbeta CDR3 regions were amplified from genomic DNA by means of the immunoSEQ Assay, a bias-controlled multiplex PCR. Concerning the study's data processing: The number of nucleated cells in each sample was estimated from the amplification of reference gene primers within the assay. Sequence reads were collapsed and filtered to measure the absolute abundance of every unique TCRbeta CDR3 rearrangement. For each sample, productive Simpson clonality was calculated as the square root of Simpson's diversity index over productive rearrangements. Not all clones reach the TCRdb copy of this immuneACCESS table, which keeps in-frame sequences only. Checked studies attribute under half of the gap to unresolved V genes and leave the rest unexplained. That table gives V, J and clone size, and the DNA gave D and trimming. The sample records 270,000 or so clones, 70% to 90% of which are singletons. The top ten clones comprise more than 6.5% of the sample.

The chain is encoded by TRBV14 joined to TRBJ2-2; TRBD1 fits 7 bases in the junction. This receptor was identified in a woman in her fifties or sixties who had been exposed to COVID-19. Sequenced sample: PBMCs or T cells enriched from blood (not recorded which). The CDR3 corresponds to CASSFDQDRWNTGELFF. Read as DNA, the sequence is TGTGCCAGCAGCTTCGACCAGGACAGGTGGAACACCGGGGAGCTGTTTTTT.